This record concerns one TCR beta chain sequence. This clonotype showed up many times. Which antigen it targets is not known. Base qualities are missing; no much larger clone stands one base away. Library prep was done by 5' RACE. Reads for this sample came from a NextSeq 500. To correct for sequencing error and PCR bias, the TCR library protocol tagged individual cDNA molecules with unique molecular identifiers. TCR alpha and beta chains were both sequenced, and the abundances of alpha and beta sequences in each sample were closely correlated with each other. Processing in the source paper ran as follows. V gene, J gene and CDR3 annotation of TCR sequences was performed with Decombinator V4. Expanded TCRs were defined as changing significantly between any two time points under a Poisson model with p below 0.0001. TCR abundances were normalised to the total number of TCRs sequenced per sample and were expressed as counts per million. MAIT TCRs were defined by TRAV1-2 paired with TRAJ12, TRAJ20 or TRAJ33, and iNKT TCRs by TRAV10 paired with TRAJ18. VDJdb, accessed on 1 November 2021, was searched for TCRs annotated for CMV, EBV and SARS-CoV-2, and TCRs annotated for more than one antigen were excluded. TCRdb cleaned the public reads at Q25 with fastp, built clones with MiXCR and kept in-frame beta chains. Each CDR3 protein appears once, grouped with its most common genes and DNA. These V and J calls rely on TCRdb rather than the paper's analysis. A total of 55,000 to 75,000 distinct CDR3 sequences appear in this sample, approximately 6% of them only once. Roughly 3.5% of the sample is held by the ten biggest clonotypes.

This specimen comes from a study of early T cells in non-severe SARS-CoV-2 infection (dated by TCRdb to 2020 to 2023). With regard to the full study: Because TCR sequencing was done on bulk RNA from unsorted whole blood, the alpha and beta chains could not be paired.

The CDR3 goes from the cysteine to the phenylalanine over 15 residues. The sequence is cut down to CDR3 DNA, 45 bases in frame from base 1. From a lookup of the germline V gene, CDR1 and CDR2 are MNHNS and SASEGT. At the junction V is shortened by 6 bases and J by 0 bases, with 12 bases in between. The study was a case-control design nested within a healthcare worker cohort in London, UK, with weekly nasopharyngeal swab PCR tests and blood sampling. Healthcare workers were recruited during the week of the UK lockdown, between 23 and 31 March 2020, and followed weekly for up to roughly 16 weeks. The investigation overall reported the following: VDJdb matching was skewed toward anti-spike CD8 responses and likely underestimated virus-specific expansions, missing private and CD4 specificities.

The input for sequencing was whole blood, taken at baseline. This TCR was recovered from an adult who was a healthcare worker with PCR-confirmed SARS-CoV-2 infection or an uninfected control (not recorded which). The rearrangement combines TRBV6-1 with TRBJ2-4, with the identity of the D gene unclear. The nucleotides read TGTGCCAGCAGGCTTGTCACACAAGCCAAAAACATTCAGTACTTC. Its product reads: CASRLVTQAKNIQYF.